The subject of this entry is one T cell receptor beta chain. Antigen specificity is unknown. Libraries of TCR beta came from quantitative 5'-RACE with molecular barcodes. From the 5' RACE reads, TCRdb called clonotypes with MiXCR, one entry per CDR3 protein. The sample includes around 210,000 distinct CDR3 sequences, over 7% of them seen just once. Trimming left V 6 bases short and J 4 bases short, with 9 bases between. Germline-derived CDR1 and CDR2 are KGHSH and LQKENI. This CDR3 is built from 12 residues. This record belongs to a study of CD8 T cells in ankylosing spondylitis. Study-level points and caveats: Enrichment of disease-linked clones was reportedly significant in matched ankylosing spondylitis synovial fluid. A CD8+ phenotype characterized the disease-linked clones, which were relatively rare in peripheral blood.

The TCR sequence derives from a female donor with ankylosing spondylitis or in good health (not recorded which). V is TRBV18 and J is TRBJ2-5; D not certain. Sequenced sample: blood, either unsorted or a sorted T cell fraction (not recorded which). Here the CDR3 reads CASSPDRETQYF. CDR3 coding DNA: TGTGCCAGCTCGCCGGACCGAGAGACCCAGTACTTC. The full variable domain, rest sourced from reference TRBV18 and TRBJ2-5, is NAGVMQNPRHLVRRRGQEARLRCSPMKGHSHVYWYRQLPEEGLKFMVYLQKENIIDESGMPKERFSAEFPKEGPSILRIQQVVRGDSAAYFCASSPDRETQYFGPGTRLLVL.